This TCR beta chain was captured in a study of identical twins. TCRdb reprocessed the 5' RACE reads via MiXCR and lists one record per CDR3 protein. The sample holds about 470,000 distinct CDR3 sequences, approximately 25% seen once. The CDR3 consists of 17 residues. V lost 3 bases to trimming and J lost 1 base; unmatched junction nucleotides: 9. CDR1 and CDR2 (germline): MGHRA, YSYEKL. This clonotype has more than one count but fewer than ten. Antigen: not known. Study results and limitations: Among out-of-frame alpha sequences shared by twins, low generation probability occurred in excess.

In addition, the sample was reused for a study of T cells expressing NK-cell markers. That investigation notes: Underlying the TCR beta repertoires were sorted CD3+CD56+NKG2C+, CD3+CD56+NKG2C- and CD3+CD56-NKG2C+ T cells.

Sequencing was performed on CD4+ T cells sorted from blood. The gene calls are TRBV4-1 and TRBJ2-7, with 10 positions matching TRBD2. This clonotype originated in a woman aged 18-29 years in good health. In DNA, the CDR3 is TGCGCCAGCAGCCATCACGGACTAGCGGTAACTTCCTACGAGCAGTACTTC. Protein sequence: CASSHHGLAVTSYEQYF.